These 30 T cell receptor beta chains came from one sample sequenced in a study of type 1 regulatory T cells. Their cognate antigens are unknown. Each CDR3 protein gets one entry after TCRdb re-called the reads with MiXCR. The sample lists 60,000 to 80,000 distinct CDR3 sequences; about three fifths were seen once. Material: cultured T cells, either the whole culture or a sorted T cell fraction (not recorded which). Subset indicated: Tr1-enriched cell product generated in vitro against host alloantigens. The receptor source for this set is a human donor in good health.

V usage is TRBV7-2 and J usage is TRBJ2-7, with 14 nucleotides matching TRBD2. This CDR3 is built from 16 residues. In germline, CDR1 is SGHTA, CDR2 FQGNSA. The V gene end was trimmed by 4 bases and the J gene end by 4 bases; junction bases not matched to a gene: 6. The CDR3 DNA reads TGTGCCAGCAGCTGGGGACTAGCGGGGGCGGTTTACGAGCAGTACTTC. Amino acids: CASSWGLAGAVYEQYF.

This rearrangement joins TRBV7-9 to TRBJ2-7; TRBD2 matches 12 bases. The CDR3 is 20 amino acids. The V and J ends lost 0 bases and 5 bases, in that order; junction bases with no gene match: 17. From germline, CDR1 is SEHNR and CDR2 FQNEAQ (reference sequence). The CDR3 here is CASSLALAGPSGRGVHEQYF. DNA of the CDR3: TGTGCCAGCAGCTTAGCGTTGGCGGGGCCTAGCGGGAGGGGCGTCCACGAGCAGTACTTC.

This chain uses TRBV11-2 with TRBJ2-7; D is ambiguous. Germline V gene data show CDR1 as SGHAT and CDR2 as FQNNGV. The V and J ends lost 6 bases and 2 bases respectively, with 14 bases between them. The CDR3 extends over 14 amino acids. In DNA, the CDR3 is TGTGCCAGCAGTTCCATGTGGAGCCCCTACGAGCAGTACTTC. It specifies CASSSMWSPYEQYF. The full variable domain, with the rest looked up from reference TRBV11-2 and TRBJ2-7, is EAGVAQSPRYKIIEKRQSVAFWCNPISGHATLYWYQQILGQGPKLLIQFQNNGVVDDSQLPKDRFSAERLKGVDSTLKIQPAKLEDSAVYLCASSSMWSPYEQYFGPGTRLTVT.

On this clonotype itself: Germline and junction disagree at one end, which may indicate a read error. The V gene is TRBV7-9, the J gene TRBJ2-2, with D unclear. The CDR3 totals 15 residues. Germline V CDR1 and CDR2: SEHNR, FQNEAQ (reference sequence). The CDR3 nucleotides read TGTGCCAGCAGCCATCTGAAACGGAACACCGAGGAGCTGTTTTTT. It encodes CASSHLKRNTEELFF.

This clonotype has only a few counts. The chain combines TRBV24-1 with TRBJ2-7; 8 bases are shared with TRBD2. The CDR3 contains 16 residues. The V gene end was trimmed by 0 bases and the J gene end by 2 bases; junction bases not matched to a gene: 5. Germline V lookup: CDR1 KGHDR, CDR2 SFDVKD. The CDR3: CATSDLFGGATYEQYF. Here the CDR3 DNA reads TGTGCCACCAGTGATTTGTTCGGGGGGGCGACCTACGAGCAGTACTTC.

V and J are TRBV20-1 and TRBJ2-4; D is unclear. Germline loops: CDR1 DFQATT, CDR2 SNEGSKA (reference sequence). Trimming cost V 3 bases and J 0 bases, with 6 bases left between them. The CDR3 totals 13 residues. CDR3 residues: CSASLVAKNIQYF. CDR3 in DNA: TGCAGTGCTAGTCTAGTAGCCAAAAACATTCAGTACTTC.

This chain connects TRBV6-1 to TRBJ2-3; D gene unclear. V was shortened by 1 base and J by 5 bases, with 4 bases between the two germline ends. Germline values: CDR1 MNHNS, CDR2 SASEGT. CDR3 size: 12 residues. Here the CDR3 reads CASSEVGDTQYF. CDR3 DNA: TGTGCCAGCAGTGAAGTCGGAGATACGCAGTATTTT.

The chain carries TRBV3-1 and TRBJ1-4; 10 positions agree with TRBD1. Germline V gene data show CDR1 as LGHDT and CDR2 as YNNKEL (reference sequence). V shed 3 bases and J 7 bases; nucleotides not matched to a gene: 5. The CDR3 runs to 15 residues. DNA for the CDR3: TGTGCCAGCAGCCAGAGGACAGGGGGTGGTGAAAAACTGTTTTTT. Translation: CASSQRTGGGEKLFF.

Written as DNA, the CDR3 is TGTGCCTGGAGGGGGTCTAGCAATCAGCCCCAGCATTTT. Translated: CAWRGSSNQPQHF. The chain links TRBV30 to TRBJ1-5; D remains unclear. Trimming took 3 bases from V and 0 from J, leaving 6 bases between them. Germline V lookup: CDR1 GTSNPN, CDR2 SVGIG (reference sequence). This CDR3 has 13 residues.

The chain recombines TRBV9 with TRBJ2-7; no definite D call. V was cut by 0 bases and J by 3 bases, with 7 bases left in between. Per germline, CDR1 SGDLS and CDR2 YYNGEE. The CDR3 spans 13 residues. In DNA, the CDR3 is TGTGCCAGCAGCGTAGGACTTGACTACGAGCAGTACTTC. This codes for CASSVGLDYEQYF.

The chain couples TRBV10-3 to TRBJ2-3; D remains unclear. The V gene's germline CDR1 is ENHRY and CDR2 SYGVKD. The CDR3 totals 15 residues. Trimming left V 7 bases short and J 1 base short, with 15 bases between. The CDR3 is CAINVTPSGTDTQYF. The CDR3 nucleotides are TGTGCCATCAATGTGACCCCCTCCGGCACAGATACGCAGTATTTT.

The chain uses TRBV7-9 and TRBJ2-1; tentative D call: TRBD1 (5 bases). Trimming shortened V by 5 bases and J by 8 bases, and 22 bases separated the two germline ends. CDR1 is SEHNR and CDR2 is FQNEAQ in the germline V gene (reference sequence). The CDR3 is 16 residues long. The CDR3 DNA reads TGTGCCAGCAGCCCCCCCCGGCAGAGGCAGGGCGATGAGCAGTTCTTC. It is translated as CASSPPRQRQGDEQFF.

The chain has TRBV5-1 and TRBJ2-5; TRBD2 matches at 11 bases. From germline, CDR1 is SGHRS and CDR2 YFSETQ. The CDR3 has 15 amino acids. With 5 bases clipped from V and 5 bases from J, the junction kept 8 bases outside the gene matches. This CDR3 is CASSEQTSGMETQYF. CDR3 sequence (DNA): TGCGCCAGCAGTGAACAGACTAGCGGGATGGAGACCCAGTACTTC.

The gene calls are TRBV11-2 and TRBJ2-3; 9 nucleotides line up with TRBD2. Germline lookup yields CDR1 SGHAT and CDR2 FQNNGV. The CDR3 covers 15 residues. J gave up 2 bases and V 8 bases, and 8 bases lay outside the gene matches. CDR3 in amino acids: CASRGASGVTDTQYF. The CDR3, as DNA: TGTGCCAGCCGGGGGGCTAGCGGGGTCACAGATACGCAGTATTTT.

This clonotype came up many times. The CDR3 coding sequence is TGTGCCAGCAGTGAACAGGGATCCGGTAATTCACCCCTCCACTTT. It codes for CASSEQGSGNSPLHF. The chain couples TRBV6-4 to TRBJ1-6; D is possibly TRBD1 (6 bases). Germline CDR1 is MRHNA and CDR2 is SNTAGT. This CDR3 has 15 amino acids. V was clipped by 3 bases and J by 6 bases, with 12 bases between them.

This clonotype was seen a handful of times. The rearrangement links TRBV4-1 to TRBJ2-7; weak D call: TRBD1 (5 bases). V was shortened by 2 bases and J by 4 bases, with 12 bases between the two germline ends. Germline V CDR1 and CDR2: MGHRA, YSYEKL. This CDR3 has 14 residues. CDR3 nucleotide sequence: TGCGCCAGCAGCCAACCCGTAAGGGGATACGAGCAGTACTTC. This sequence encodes CASSQPVRGYEQYF.

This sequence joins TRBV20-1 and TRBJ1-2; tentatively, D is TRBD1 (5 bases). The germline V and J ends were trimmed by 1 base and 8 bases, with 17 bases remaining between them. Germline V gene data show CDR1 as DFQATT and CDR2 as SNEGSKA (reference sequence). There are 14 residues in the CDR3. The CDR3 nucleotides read TGCAGTGCTAGAGCCCGATCTGGGACCGAGGGCTACACCTTC. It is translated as CSARARSGTEGYTF.

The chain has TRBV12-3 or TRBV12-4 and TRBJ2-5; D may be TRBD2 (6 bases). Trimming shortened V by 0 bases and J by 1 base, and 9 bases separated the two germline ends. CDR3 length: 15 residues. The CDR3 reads CASSLALATQETQYF. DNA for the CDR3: TGTGCCAGCAGTTTAGCTCTAGCGACCCAAGAGACCCAGTACTTC.

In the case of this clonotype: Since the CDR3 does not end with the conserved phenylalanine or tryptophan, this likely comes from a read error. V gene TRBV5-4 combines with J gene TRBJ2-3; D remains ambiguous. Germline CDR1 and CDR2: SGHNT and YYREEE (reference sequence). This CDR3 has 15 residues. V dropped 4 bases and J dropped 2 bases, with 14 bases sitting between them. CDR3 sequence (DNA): TGTGCCAGCAGCCCTATTCACAGAGACACAGATACGCAGTATTGT. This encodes CASSPIHRDTDTQYC.

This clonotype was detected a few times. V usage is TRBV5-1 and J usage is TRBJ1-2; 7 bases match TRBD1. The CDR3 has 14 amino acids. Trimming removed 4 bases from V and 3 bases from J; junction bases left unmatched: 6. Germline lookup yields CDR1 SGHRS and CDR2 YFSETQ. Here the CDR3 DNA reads TGCGCCAGCAGCCCGACCGGGACAGACTATGGCTACACCTTC. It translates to CASSPTGTDYGYTF.

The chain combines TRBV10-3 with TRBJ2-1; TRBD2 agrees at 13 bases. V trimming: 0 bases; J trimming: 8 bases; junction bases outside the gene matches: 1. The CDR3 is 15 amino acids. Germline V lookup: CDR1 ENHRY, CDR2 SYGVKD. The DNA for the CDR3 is TGTGCCATCAGTGAGTCCACTAGCGGGAGGGATGAGCAGTTCTTC. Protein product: CAISESTSGRDEQFF.

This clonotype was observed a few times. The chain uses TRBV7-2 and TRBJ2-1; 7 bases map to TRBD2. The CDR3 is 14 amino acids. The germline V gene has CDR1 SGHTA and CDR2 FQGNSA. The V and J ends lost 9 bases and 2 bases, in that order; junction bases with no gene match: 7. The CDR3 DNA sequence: TGTGCCAGTGGAAGCGGGACTGCCTACAATGAGCAGTTCTTC. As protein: CASGSGTAYNEQFF. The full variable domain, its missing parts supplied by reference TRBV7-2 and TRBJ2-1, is GAGVSQSPSNKVTEKGKDVELRCDPISGHTALYWYRQSLGQGLEFLIYFQGNSAPDKSGLPSDRFSAERTGGSVSTLTIQRTQQEDSAVYLCASGSGTAYNEQFFGPGTRLTVL.

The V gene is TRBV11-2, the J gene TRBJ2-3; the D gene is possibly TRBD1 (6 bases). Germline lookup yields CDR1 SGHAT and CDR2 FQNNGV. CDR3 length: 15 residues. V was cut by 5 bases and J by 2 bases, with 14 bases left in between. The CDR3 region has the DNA TGTGCCAGCAGCGACGGGACATCAGTCACAGATACGCAGTATTTT. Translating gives CASSDGTSVTDTQYF.

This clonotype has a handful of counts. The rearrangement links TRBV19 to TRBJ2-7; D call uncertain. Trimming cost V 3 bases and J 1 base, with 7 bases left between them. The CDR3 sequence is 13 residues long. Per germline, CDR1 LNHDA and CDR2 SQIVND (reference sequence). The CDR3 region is CASSIGPSYEQYF. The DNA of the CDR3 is TGTGCCAGTAGTATTGGTCCGTCCTACGAGCAGTACTTC. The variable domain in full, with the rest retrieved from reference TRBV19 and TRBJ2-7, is DGGITQSPKYLFRKEGQNVTLSCEQNLNHDAMYWYRQDPGQGLRLIYYSQIVNDFQKGDIAEGYSVSREKKESFPLTVTSAQKNPTAFYLCASSIGPSYEQYFGPGTRLTVT.

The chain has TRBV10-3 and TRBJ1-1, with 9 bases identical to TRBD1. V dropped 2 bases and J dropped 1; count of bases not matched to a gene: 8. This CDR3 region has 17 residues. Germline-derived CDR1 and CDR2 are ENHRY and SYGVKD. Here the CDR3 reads CAISERVPGQGNTEAFF. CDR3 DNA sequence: TGTGCCATCAGTGAGAGAGTACCGGGACAGGGGAACACTGAAGCTTTCTTT.

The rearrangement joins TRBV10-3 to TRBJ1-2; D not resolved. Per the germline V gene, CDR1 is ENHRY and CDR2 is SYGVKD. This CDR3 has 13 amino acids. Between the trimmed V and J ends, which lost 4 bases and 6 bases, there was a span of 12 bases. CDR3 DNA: TGTGCCATCAGTGGATTGGGGAAAGATGGCTACACCTTC. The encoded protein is CAISGLGKDGYTF.

Written as DNA, the CDR3 is TGTGCCAGCAGTTTGCAGGACAGAGAGACCCAGTACTTC. This encodes CASSLQDRETQYF. The rearrangement joins TRBV27 to TRBJ2-5, with D tentatively TRBD1 (6 bases). In germline, CDR1 is MNHEY, CDR2 SMNVEV (reference sequence). The CDR3 has 13 residues. Trimming pared 3 bases from V and 4 bases from J, leaving 9 bases between.

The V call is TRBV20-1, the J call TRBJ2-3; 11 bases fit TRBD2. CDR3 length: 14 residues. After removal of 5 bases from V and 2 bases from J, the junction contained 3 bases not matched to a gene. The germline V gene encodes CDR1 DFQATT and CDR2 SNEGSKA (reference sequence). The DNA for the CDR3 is TGCAGTGCTGAACTAGCGGGAGTCACAGATACGCAGTATTTT. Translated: CSAELAGVTDTQYF.

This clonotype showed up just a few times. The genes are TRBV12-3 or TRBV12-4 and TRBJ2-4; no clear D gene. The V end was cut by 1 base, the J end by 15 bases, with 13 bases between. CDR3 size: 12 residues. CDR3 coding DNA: TGTGCCAGCAGTTTAGGTCCCCGAGTTGGGTACTTC. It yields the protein CASSLGPRVGYF.

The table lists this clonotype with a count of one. The CDR3 nucleotides are TGCAGTGCAACGGGGACAGACCTCTCCGAGCAGTACTTC. Translating gives CSATGTDLSEQYF. The V gene is TRBV20-1, the J gene TRBJ2-7, with 7 bases that match TRBD1. The CDR3 totals 13 residues. The V and J ends lost 6 bases and 6 bases, in that order; junction bases with no gene match: 11. Germline CDR1 DFQATT, CDR2 SNEGSKA (reference sequence).